These 23 T cell receptor beta chains were all obtained from the same sample, sequenced in a study of T cell responses to AZD1222 COVID-19 vaccine. Libraries were prepared by immunoSEQ multiplex PCR; TCRdb keeps only in-frame clonotypes and omits some of them. The sample has 56,000 or so clones; approximately 83% are singletons. Sequenced here: peripheral blood, sampled on day 0 of AZD1222 vaccination. The receptors originated from an adult in good health.

The chain links TRBV6-5 to TRBJ1-1; a possible D gene is TRBD1 (5 bases). Per germline, CDR1 MNHEY and CDR2 SVGAGI. V was clipped by 11 bases and J by 4 bases, with 17 bases between them. This CDR3 contains 13 residues. For the CDR3, the DNA is TGTGCCGGCATCCAGGGTGGCGGCACTGAAGCTTTCTTT. Its protein is CAGIQGGGTEAFF.

The chain carries TRBV20-1 and TRBJ1-5; D unresolved. CDR1 is DFQATT and CDR2 is SNEGSKA in the germline V gene (reference sequence). V lost 3 bases, J lost 4 bases, and 16 bases lay in between. CDR3 length equals 15 residues. This CDR3 reads CSASFSVDGNQPQHF. Written as DNA, the CDR3 is TGCAGTGCTAGTTTTTCTGTGGACGGGAATCAGCCCCAGCATTTT.

The chain couples TRBV7-3 to TRBJ2-2; no definite D call. This CDR3 has 13 amino acids. Germline CDR1 reads SGHTA; CDR2 reads FQGTGA. Trimming took 11 bases from V and 0 from J, leaving 10 bases between them. CDR3 DNA sequence: TGTGCCTCCCCGATAGCGAACACCGGGGAGCTGTTTTTT. Translated: CASPIANTGELFF.

The chain links TRBV7-2 to TRBJ1-6, with D possibly TRBD1 on 5 matching bases. This CDR3 is built from 14 residues. Trimming shortened V by 5 bases and J by 9 bases, and 14 bases separated the two germline ends. Germline-derived CDR1 and CDR2 are SGHTA and FQGNSA. The CDR3 nucleotides are TGTGCCAGCAGCGAAGCCAGGGTTGGTTCACCCCTCCACTTT. The encoded protein is CASSEARVGSPLHF.

This chain joins TRBV6-5 and TRBJ1-1, with unresolved D. The germline CDR1 and CDR2 sequences are MNHEY and SVGAGI. V lost 6 bases and J 5 bases, leaving 13 bases between the germline ends. The CDR3 runs to 13 residues. CDR3 protein: CASSESRLTEAFF. CDR3 sequence (DNA): TGTGCCAGCAGCGAGAGCAGGTTAACTGAAGCTTTCTTT.

The rearrangement uses TRBV11-2 and TRBJ1-1; TRBD1 matches 10 bases. The germline CDR1 and CDR2 sequences are SGHAT and FQNNGV. V gave up 5 bases and J gave up 1 base; unmatched junction bases: 10. This CDR3 comprises 17 residues. This CDR3 is CASSPGQGSRWNTEAFF. The CDR3 region has the DNA TGTGCCAGCAGCCCGGGACAGGGGTCGAGATGGAACACTGAAGCTTTCTTT.

The rearrangement links TRBV5-4 to TRBJ2-7; D is undetermined. Germline V CDR1 and CDR2: SGHNT, YYREEE (reference sequence). Trimming took off 4 bases at V and 3 bases at J, with 14 bases between the two ends. The CDR3 is 14 residues long. CDR3 in amino acids: CASSENGVSYEQYF. DNA for the CDR3: TGTGCCAGCAGCGAAAACGGAGTAAGCTACGAGCAGTACTTC. Based on the CDR3 plus reference TRBV5-4 and TRBJ2-7, the full variable domain is ETGVTQSPTHLIKTRGQQVTLRCSSQSGHNTVSWYQQALGQGPQFIFQYYREEENGRGNFPPRFSGLQFPNYSSELNVNALELDDSALYLCASSENGVSYEQYFGPGTRLTVT.

The genes are TRBV6-5 and TRBJ2-1; 10 nucleotides agree with TRBD2. V shed 4 bases, J shed 5 bases, and the junction held 8 bases outside the gene matches. Germline CDR1 MNHEY, CDR2 SVGAGI. The CDR3 spans 16 residues. Here the CDR3 reads CASSLLAGGRHNEQFF. CDR3 in DNA: TGTGCCAGCAGTTTATTAGCGGGGGGTAGGCACAATGAGCAGTTCTTC.

This clone showed up just once. The genes are TRBV7-8 and TRBJ2-5; D unclear. V lost 1 base to trimming and J lost 2 bases, with 14 bases between them. The CDR3 extends over 16 amino acids. Germline CDR1 is SGHVS and CDR2 is FQNEAQ. The CDR3 spells CASSLVGRTIQETQYF. DNA of the CDR3: TGTGCCAGCAGCTTAGTGGGCAGAACTATACAAGAGACCCAGTACTTC.

The rearrangement links TRBV4-1 to TRBJ2-5, with TRBD2 matching 7 bases. This CDR3 has 14 amino acids. Germline lookup yields CDR1 MGHRA and CDR2 YSYEKL. V lost 4 bases, J lost 4 bases, and 6 bases stayed unmatched. The CDR3 DNA reads TGCGCCAGCAGCCTTGGTTCGGGGGGAGAGACCCAGTACTTC. Its translation: CASSLGSGGETQYF.

The chain joins TRBV19 to TRBJ2-1, with 9 bases lining up with TRBD1. Germline CDR1 is LNHDA and CDR2 is SQIVND (reference sequence). V shed 5 bases and J 8 bases; nucleotides not matched to a gene: 7. The CDR3 spans 14 residues. The CDR3 coding sequence is TGTGCCAGTAGTGATTGGACAGGGGAGGATGAGCAGTTCTTC. This translates into CASSDWTGEDEQFF.

V gene TRBV14 combines with J gene TRBJ2-1; D gene unclear. The V gene lost 4 bases and the J gene lost 0 bases, with 10 bases spanning the gap. The CDR3 contains 15 residues. Per germline, CDR1 SGHDN and CDR2 FVKESK. CDR3 sequence: CASSPTGSSYNEQFF. DNA for the CDR3: TGTGCCAGCAGCCCGACGGGTAGCTCCTACAATGAGCAGTTCTTC.

The chain is built from TRBV12-3 or TRBV12-4 and TRBJ1-5; D is ambiguous. V shed 5 bases and J shed 0 bases, with 2 bases lying between them. The CDR3 has 12 amino acids. The CDR3 is CASSHSNQPQHF. CDR3 sequence (DNA): TGTGCCAGCAGTCATAGCAATCAGCCCCAGCATTTT.

The chain couples TRBV6-5 to TRBJ1-3; weak D call: TRBD1 (6 bases). CDR3 length: 16 amino acids. Trimming removed 0 bases from V and 4 bases from J, with 13 bases in between. Germline CDR1 is MNHEY and CDR2 is SVGAGI. DNA for the CDR3: TGTGCCAGCAGTTACTCCCAAGGGGGGATCGGAAACACCATATATTTT. This codes for CASSYSQGGIGNTIYF.

The rearrangement uses TRBV7-9 and TRBJ1-4; no definite D call. The CDR3 runs to 12 residues. Trimming left V 5 bases short and J 8 bases short, with 9 bases between. CDR1 and CDR2 (germline): SEHNR, FQNEAQ (reference sequence). CDR3 DNA: TGTGCCAGCAGCAGTATGGGGGAAAAACTGTTTTTT. As protein: CASSSMGEKLFF.

V usage is TRBV3-1 (or the pseudogene TRBV3-2) and J usage is TRBJ1-2; D is possibly TRBD1 (6 bases). Trimming cost V 6 bases and J 0 bases, with 11 bases left between them. This CDR3 spans 14 amino acids. CDR1 is LGHDT, CDR2 YNNKEL, per germline (reference sequence). CDR3 in amino acids: CASSYRASNYGYTF. The CDR3 nucleotides are TGTGCCAGCAGTTACAGGGCCTCTAACTATGGCTACACCTTC.

CDR3 DNA sequence: TGTGCCAGCAGCTCTCGGGGGGGCGGGTACAATGAGCAGTTCTTC. Translation gives CASSSRGGGYNEQFF. This rearrangement joins TRBV14 to TRBJ2-1; TRBD2 agrees at 8 bases. The V gene end was trimmed by 5 bases and the J gene end by 4 bases; junction bases not matched to a gene: 7. This CDR3 comprises 15 residues. CDR1 is SGHDN, CDR2 FVKESK, per germline.

This chain joins TRBV9 and TRBJ2-7, with D uncertain. Trimming pared 4 bases from V and 6 bases from J, leaving 17 bases between. This CDR3 has 14 residues. Germline V gene sequence: CDR1 SGDLS, CDR2 YYNGEE. CDR3 amino acids: CASSPSPWTVEQYF. Written as DNA, the CDR3 is TGTGCCAGCAGCCCCTCCCCCTGGACCGTCGAGCAGTACTTC.

V usage is TRBV11-3 and J usage is TRBJ2-3; D is ambiguous. V was pared by 1 base and J by 0 bases, with 5 bases between. The CDR3 totals 14 residues. Germline loops: CDR1 SGHNT, CDR2 YENEEA. The CDR3 loop reads CASSLAASTDTQYF. The CDR3 DNA reads TGTGCCAGCAGCTTAGCCGCAAGCACAGATACGCAGTATTTT.

J is TRBJ2-3 and V is TRBV4-2; D is perhaps TRBD2 (6 bases). The V end lost 0 bases, the J end lost 3 bases, and 16 bases lay between the germline ends. Germline-derived CDR1 and CDR2 are LGHNA and YNFKEQ. The CDR3 has 17 residues. CDR3 sequence: CASSQDIGGIETDTQYF. The CDR3 DNA sequence: TGTGCCAGCAGCCAAGATATCGGAGGGATAGAAACAGATACGCAGTATTTT.

The chain employs TRBV2 and TRBJ1-5, with 7 bases identical to TRBD1. The CDR3 runs to 15 residues. Germline CDR1 and CDR2: SNHLY and FYNNEI. V was clipped by 3 bases and J by 3 bases; unmatched bases: 5. The CDR3 region has the DNA TGTGCCAGCAGTGACCAGGACAGGAACAATCAGCCCCAGCATTTT. Encoded protein: CASSDQDRNNQPQHF.

CDR3 amino acids: CAISDRSAGGSGANVLTF. The CDR3 DNA reads as TGTGCCATCAGTGATAGATCCGCGGGTGGCTCTGGGGCCAACGTCCTGACTTTC. The chain combines TRBV10-3 with TRBJ2-6, with D maybe TRBD2 (5 bases). The V and J ends lost 3 bases and 0 bases respectively, with 15 bases between them. This CDR3 is built from 18 residues. CDR1 and CDR2 from the germline V gene are ENHRY and SYGVKD.

The CDR3 region is CASSLGRENEQYF. The CDR3 bases are TGTGCCAGCAGCTTAGGGAGGGAGAACGAGCAGTACTTC. The chain combines TRBV7-9 with TRBJ2-7, with D possibly matching TRBD2 (6 bases). CDR1 SEHNR and CDR2 FQNEAQ come from the germline V gene (reference sequence). The ends were cut back, 1 base at V and 5 bases at J, with 9 bases in the middle. This CDR3 spans 13 amino acids.